These 16 T cell receptor beta chains were sequenced from one sample in a study of graft-versus-host responses after intestinal transplantation. Generated by immunoSEQ multiplex PCR, the TCRdb table keeps only in-frame clones and is missing some. The profile shows some 130,000 clones, 90% to 95% of them singletons. Their cognate antigens are unknown. Material: unstimulated CD4+ T cells sorted from spleen or lymph node cells, obtained before intestinal transplant. These receptors were taken from a human donor who received an intestinal transplant.

There are a few counts of this clone. The chain has TRBV7-9 and TRBJ1-6; D possibly corresponds to TRBD1 (5 bases). Germline V gene data show CDR1 as SEHNR and CDR2 as FQNEAQ (reference sequence). Trimming removed 2 bases at V and 7 bases at J, with 12 bases between. The CDR3 contains 15 residues. CDR3 protein: CASSLSYGANSPLHF. In DNA form, the CDR3 reads TGTGCCAGCAGCTTAAGTTATGGGGCCAATTCACCCCTCCACTTT.

This sequence joins TRBV4-2 and TRBJ2-2; D ambiguous. CDR3 length: 14 amino acids. Trimming removed 1 base at V and 9 bases at J, with 12 bases between. From germline, CDR1 is LGHNA and CDR2 YNFKEQ. The CDR3 protein is CASSQAPSVRELFF. The CDR3 nucleotides read TGTGCCAGCAGCCAAGCTCCAAGTGTTAGGGAGCTGTTTTTT.

The chain is built from TRBV5-6 and TRBJ1-5; D ambiguous. The CDR3 consists of 13 residues. With 4 bases removed from V and 2 bases from J, the gap between germline ends came to 7 bases. Germline V gene lookup returns CDR1 SGHDT and CDR2 YYEEEE. CDR3 nucleotides: TGTGCCAGCAGCGTTAGGGGCAATCAGCCCCAGCATTTT. This gives the protein CASSVRGNQPQHF.

V is TRBV7-3 and J is TRBJ1-6; TRBD1 is a possible D gene (6 bases). The CDR3 is made up of 14 amino acids. CDR1 and CDR2 from the germline V gene are SGHTA and FQGTGA. The germline V and J ends were trimmed by 5 bases and 8 bases, with 13 bases remaining between them. In nucleotides, the CDR3 is TGTGCCAGCAGCCGAGGGGGACGGGATTCACCCCTCCACTTT. Translation: CASSRGGRDSPLHF. The variable domain in full, with the rest retrieved from reference TRBV7-3 and TRBJ1-6, is GAGVSQTPSNKVTEKGKYVELRCDPISGHTALYWYRQSLGQGPEFLIYFQGTGAADDSGLPNDRFFAVRPEGSVSTLKIQRTERGDSAVYLCASSRGGRDSPLHFGNGTRLTVT.

This sequence joins TRBV6-5 and TRBJ2-7; D might be TRBD1 (6 bases). The CDR3 extends over 14 amino acids. The germline V gene encodes CDR1 MNHEY and CDR2 SVGAGI. V dropped 5 bases and J dropped 2 bases, with 13 bases sitting between them. The CDR3 reads CASSDVDRPYEQYF. The CDR3 nucleotides read TGTGCCAGCAGTGACGTGGACAGACCCTACGAGCAGTACTTC.

The V call is TRBV6-1, the J call TRBJ1-2, with D perhaps matching TRBD1 (6 bases). Looked up from germline, CDR1 is MNHNS and CDR2 is SASEGT. The germline V and J ends were trimmed by 4 bases and 0 bases, with 21 bases remaining between them. This CDR3 is built from 18 residues. CDR3 protein: CASSGRYWGAGANYGYTF. In nucleotides, the CDR3 is TGTGCCAGCAGTGGTCGATATTGGGGGGCGGGAGCTAACTATGGCTACACCTTC.

This chain uses TRBV29-1 with TRBJ2-6; 7 nucleotides agree with TRBD1. CDR3 length equals 15 residues. Trimming took 7 bases from V and 0 from J; bases not matched to a gene: 6. Germline V CDR1 and CDR2: SQVTM, ANQGSEA. The DNA of the CDR3 is TGCAGCGCTATGGGACAGTCCTCTGGGGCCAACGTCCTGACTTTC. This sequence encodes CSAMGQSSGANVLTF.

The J gene is TRBJ2-7, the V gene TRBV18; 8 positions match TRBD2. The CDR3 length is 15 residues. V dropped 3 bases and J dropped 2; count of bases not matched to a gene: 6. CDR1 is KGHSH, CDR2 LQKENI, per germline. The DNA for the CDR3 is TGTGCCAGCTCACCGTGGACTAGCAGTACCTACGAGCAGTACTTC. Protein: CASSPWTSSTYEQYF.

The chain joins TRBV12-2 to TRBJ1-5. TRBV12-2 is tagged as a pseudogene. This CDR3 spans 17 amino acids. CDR3 amino acids: CASRLVSRPKRDQPQHF. In DNA form, the CDR3 reads TGTGCAAGTCGCTTAGTTTCTCGGCCTAAAAGGGATCAGCCCCAGCATTTT.

The chain combines TRBV7-2 with TRBJ2-7; D may correspond to TRBD1 or TRBD2 (6 bases each). Germline V gene data show CDR1 as SGHTA and CDR2 as FQGNSA. Between the trimmed V and J ends, which lost 2 bases and 2 bases, there was a span of 10 bases. This CDR3 is built from 14 residues. DNA for the CDR3: TGTGCCAGCAGCTTACACGGGGGCACCTACGAGCAGTACTTC. It is translated as CASSLHGGTYEQYF.

The gene calls are TRBV2 and TRBJ2-1; 13 bases match TRBD2. Looked up from germline, CDR1 is SNHLY and CDR2 is FYNNEI. This CDR3 is built from 15 residues. The J segment lost 6 bases and the V segment lost 6 bases, leaving 5 bases of the junction unmatched. Here the CDR3 reads CASRLGLAGANEQFF. The CDR3 DNA follows: TGTGCCAGCAGACTAGGACTAGCGGGGGCCAATGAGCAGTTCTTC.

V gene TRBV10-3 combines with J gene TRBJ2-3, with D uncertain. Germline V lookup: CDR1 ENHRY, CDR2 SYGVKD. The CDR3 consists of 13 residues. V shed 5 bases and J shed 0 bases, with 6 bases lying between them. CDR3 sequence reads: CAISHTSTDTQYF. The CDR3 DNA follows: TGTGCCATCAGTCATACTAGCACAGATACGCAGTATTTT.

The V gene is TRBV6-1, the J gene TRBJ1-2, with TRBD1 identical over 7 bases. Germline values: CDR1 MNHNS, CDR2 SASEGT. The CDR3 runs 14 residues. V was pared by 5 bases and J by 0 bases, with 3 bases of the junction left unmatched. The CDR3 DNA reads as TGTGCCAGCAGTAGGGACAGTCCTAACTATGGCTACACCTTC. It specifies CASSRDSPNYGYTF.

The gene calls are TRBV6-6 and TRBJ1-1; possible D gene TRBD1, 5 bases. Germline V lookup: CDR1 MNHNY, CDR2 SVGAGI (reference sequence). V was pared by 7 bases and J by 4 bases, with 16 bases between. The CDR3 contains 14 residues. This CDR3 reads CASTPPGWFTEAFF. CDR3 DNA sequence: TGTGCCAGCACCCCTCCAGGGTGGTTCACTGAAGCTTTCTTT.

The chain employs TRBV4-1 and TRBJ2-5; possibly TRBD1 for D (5 bases). The length of the CDR3 is 15 residues. V lost 0 bases and J 6 bases, leaving 14 bases between the germline ends. Germline V gene data show CDR1 as MGHRA and CDR2 as YSYEKL. The CDR3 coding sequence is TGCGCCAGCAGCCAAGATGAGGCAGGGCTTAAGACCCAGTACTTC. Encoded protein: CASSQDEAGLKTQYF.

The CDR3, as DNA: TGTGCCAGCAGTGAAGGGGCGGTTAACTATGGCTACACCTTC. Protein product: CASSEGAVNYGYTF. The chain couples TRBV6-1 to TRBJ1-2; D remains unclear. CDR1 is MNHNS and CDR2 is SASEGT in the germline V gene. Trimming pared 1 base from V and 1 base from J, leaving 7 bases between. This CDR3 has 14 amino acids.